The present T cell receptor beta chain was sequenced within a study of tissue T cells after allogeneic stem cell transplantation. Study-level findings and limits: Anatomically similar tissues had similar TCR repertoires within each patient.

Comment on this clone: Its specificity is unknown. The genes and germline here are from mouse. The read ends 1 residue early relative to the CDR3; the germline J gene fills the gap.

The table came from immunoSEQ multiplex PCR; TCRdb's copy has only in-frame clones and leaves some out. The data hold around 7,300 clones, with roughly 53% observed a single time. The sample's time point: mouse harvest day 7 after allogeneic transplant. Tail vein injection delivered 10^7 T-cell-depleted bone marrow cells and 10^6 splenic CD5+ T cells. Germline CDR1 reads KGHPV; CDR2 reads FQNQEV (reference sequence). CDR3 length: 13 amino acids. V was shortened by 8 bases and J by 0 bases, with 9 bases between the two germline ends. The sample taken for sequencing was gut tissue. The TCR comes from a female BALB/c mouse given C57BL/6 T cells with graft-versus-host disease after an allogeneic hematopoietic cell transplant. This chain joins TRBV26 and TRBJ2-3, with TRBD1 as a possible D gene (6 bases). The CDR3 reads CASGTYSAETLYF. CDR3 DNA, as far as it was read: TGTGCCAGCGGGACATATAGTGCAGAAACGCTGTAT.